Listed below are T cell receptor beta chains from one sample, sequenced in a study of cytomegalovirus exposure and HLA in healthy donors. Using immunoSEQ multiplex PCR, the repertoire was profiled, and TCRdb retains in-frame clones only, with some absent. This sample has 80,000 to 100,000 clones, with roughly 87% found just once. The source material was PBMCs. The receptors stem from a man aged 18 to 30 in good health and CMV-seropositive. The CDR3 runs from the conserved cysteine through the conserved F or W. A D gene is named only where the DNA matches it firmly. Part of the rows lack a size; the others show once, few, many or a class for expanded clones.

TRBJ2-1 - TRBV29-1 TRBD1 TGCAGCGTCCCAGGGGACAGCAGTAGTGAGCAGTTCTTC CSVPGDSSSEQFF
TRBJ2-7 once TRBV4-3 TRBD1 TGCGCCAGCAGTCCGGACAGGGCGTCCTACGAGCAGTACTTC CASSPDRASYEQYF
TRBJ2-1 once TRBV5-1 TRBD2 TGCGCCAGCAGCTTGATGACTAGCGACAACAATGAGCAGTTCTTC CASSLMTSDNNEQFF
TRBJ2-7 once TRBV2 - TGTGCCAGCATCCTCGGAAAGACGGCGGGGGAGCAGTACTTC CASILGKTAGEQYF
TRBJ1-1 few TRBV7-8 - TGTGCCAGCAGCTCCCCAGGGGCAGGTGGGAACACTGAAGCTTTCTTT CASSSPGAGGNTEAFF
TRBJ2-7 - TRBV6-1 - TGTGCCAGCGGGGTCGGGAATACCTACGAGCAGTACTTC CASGVGNTYEQYF
TRBJ2-6 - TRBV29-1 TRBD2 TGCAGCGTGACTAGCGACCCTGGGGCCAACGTCCTGACTTTC CSVTSDPGANVLTF
TRBJ2-7 - TRBV28 TRBD2 TGTGCCAGCAGCCCGGGACTAGCGGGAACCTACGAGCAGTACTTC CASSPGLAGTYEQYF
TRBJ2-5 - TRBV29-1 TRBD2 TGCAGCGCCCGATCGGGACTAGCGGGAGGGGGTGAGACCCAGTACTTC CSARSGLAGGGETQYF
TRBJ2-7 - TRBV5-5 TRBD2 TGTGCCAGCAGCTACGGGACTAGCGGAAGCTCCTACGAGCAGTACTTC CASSYGTSGSSYEQYF
TRBJ1-6 few TRBV6-6 TRBD1 TGTGCCAGCACCAGAGGACAGGATAATTCACCCCTCCACTTT CASTRGQDNSPLHF
TRBJ2-3 - TRBV19 TRBD2 TGTGCCAGTAGCCAGCGACTAGCGGGAGCCGCAGATACGCAGTATTTT CASSQRLAGAADTQYF
TRBJ2-7 - TRBV19 TRBD1 TGTGCCAGTAGTTCCGGGACAGGGGGGCCCTACGAGCAGTACTTC CASSSGTGGPYEQYF
TRBJ2-1 - TRBV11-2 TRBD2 TGTGCCAGCAGCTTAGATCGGGGGGGCCGGGTCTACAATGAGCAGTTCTTC CASSLDRGGRVYNEQFF
TRBJ2-7 - TRBV7-6 - TGTGCCAGCAGCTTGGGTCGGGGGGCTAGCGGTTTTCTTTACGAGCAGTACTTC CASSLGRGASGFLYEQYF
TRBJ1-5 - TRBV6-5 - TGTGCCAGCAGTTCAGGGAACTGGCAGCCCCAGCATTTT CASSSGNWQPQHF
TRBJ1-4 - TRBV4-2 - TGTGCCAGCAGCCAAGGGGGACAAACAACTAATGAAAAACTGTTTTTT CASSQGGQTTNEKLFF
TRBJ2-7 - TRBV15 - TGTGCCACCAGCAGAGACCGGATCCTCGGGGTGTACGAGCAGTACTTC CATSRDRILGVYEQYF
TRBJ2-7 - TRBV11-3 - TGTGCCAGCAGCCTGGGACAACCGAGCTCCTACGAGCAGTACTTC CASSLGQPSSYEQYF
TRBJ1-5 - TRBV18 TRBD1 TGTGCCAGCTCCGAGACAGGGGGCTTTCAGCCCCAGCATTTT CASSETGGFQPQHF
TRBJ2-5 - TRBV13 - TGTGCCAGCAGCTTAAAACAGGCCCTCCAAGAGACCCAGTACTTC CASSLKQALQETQYF
TRBJ2-3 - TRBV27 - TGTGCCAGCAGTTATACGGGGGAAGGGGATACGCAGTATTTT CASSYTGEGDTQYF
TRBJ2-7 few TRBV7-9 - TGTGCCAGCAGCTTAGCCGTCTACGAGCAGTACTTC CASSLAVYEQYF
TRBJ1-1 - TRBV5-4 - TGTGCCAGCAGCCTCCAGACTGGGGCCGAAGCTTTCTTT CASSLQTGAEAFF
TRBJ2-2 - TRBV4-1 - TGCGCCAGCAGCCGACTAGGTACCGGGGAGCTGTTTTTT CASSRLGTGELFF
TRBJ2-1 - TRBV4-3 TRBD1 TGCGCCAGCAGCATATACCGGGACAGGGTCTACAATGAGCAGTTCTTC CASSIYRDRVYNEQFF